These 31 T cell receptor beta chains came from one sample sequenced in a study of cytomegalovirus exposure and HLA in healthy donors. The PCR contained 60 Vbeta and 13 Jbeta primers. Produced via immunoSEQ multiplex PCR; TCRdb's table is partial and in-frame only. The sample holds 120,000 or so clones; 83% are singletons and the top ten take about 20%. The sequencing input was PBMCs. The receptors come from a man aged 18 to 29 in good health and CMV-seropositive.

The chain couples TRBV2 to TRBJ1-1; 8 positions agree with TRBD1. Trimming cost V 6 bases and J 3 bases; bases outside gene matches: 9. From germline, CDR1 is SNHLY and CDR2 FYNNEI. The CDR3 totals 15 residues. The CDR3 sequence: CASSPRTGSDTEAFF. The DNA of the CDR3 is TGTGCCAGCAGCCCTAGGACAGGGAGCGACACTGAAGCTTTCTTT. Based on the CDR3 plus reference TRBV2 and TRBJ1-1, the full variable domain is EPEVTQTPSHQVTQMGQEVILRCVPISNHLYFYWYRQILGQKVEFLVSFYNNEISEKSEIFDDQFSVERPDGSNFTLKIRSTKLEDSAMYFCASSPRTGSDTEAFFGQGTRLTVV.

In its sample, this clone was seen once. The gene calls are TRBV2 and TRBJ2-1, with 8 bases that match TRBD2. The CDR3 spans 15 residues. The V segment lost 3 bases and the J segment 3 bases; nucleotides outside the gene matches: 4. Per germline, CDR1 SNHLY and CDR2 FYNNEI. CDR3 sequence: CASSEPGGDYNEQFF. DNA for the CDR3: TGTGCCAGCAGTGAGCCGGGGGGGGACTACAATGAGCAGTTCTTC.

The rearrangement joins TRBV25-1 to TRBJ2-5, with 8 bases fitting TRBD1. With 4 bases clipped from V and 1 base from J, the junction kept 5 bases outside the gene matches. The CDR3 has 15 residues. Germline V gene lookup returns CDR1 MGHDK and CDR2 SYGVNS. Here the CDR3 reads CASSGSGTGQETQYF. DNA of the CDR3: TGTGCCAGCAGTGGGTCCGGGACAGGCCAAGAGACCCAGTACTTC.

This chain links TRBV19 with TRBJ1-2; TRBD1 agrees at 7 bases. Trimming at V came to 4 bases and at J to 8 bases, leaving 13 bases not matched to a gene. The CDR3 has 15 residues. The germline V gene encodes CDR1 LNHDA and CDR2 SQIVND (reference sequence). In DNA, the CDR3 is TGTGCCAGTAGTACGGAAAGAGGGGGCAAGATAGGCTACACCTTC. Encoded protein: CASSTERGGKIGYTF. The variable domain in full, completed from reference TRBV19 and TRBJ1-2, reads DGGITQSPKYLFRKEGQNVTLSCEQNLNHDAMYWYRQDPGQGLRLIYYSQIVNDFQKGDIAEGYSVSREKKESFPLTVTSAQKNPTAFYLCASSTERGGKIGYTFGSGTRLTVV.

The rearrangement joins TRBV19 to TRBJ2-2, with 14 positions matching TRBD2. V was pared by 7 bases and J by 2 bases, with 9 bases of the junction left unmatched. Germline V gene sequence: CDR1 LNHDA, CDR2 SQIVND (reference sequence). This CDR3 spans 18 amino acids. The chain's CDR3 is CASKYKTSGGANTGELFF. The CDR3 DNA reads TGTGCCAGTAAATACAAGACTAGCGGGGGGGCCAACACCGGGGAGCTGTTTTTT.

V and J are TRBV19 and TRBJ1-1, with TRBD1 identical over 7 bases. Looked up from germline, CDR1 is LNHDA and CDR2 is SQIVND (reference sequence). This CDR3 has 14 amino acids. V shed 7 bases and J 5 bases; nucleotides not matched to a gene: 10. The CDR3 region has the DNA TGTGCCAGTACCCTAGGGGGCGGCGTGACTGAAGCTTTCTTT. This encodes CASTLGGGVTEAFF.

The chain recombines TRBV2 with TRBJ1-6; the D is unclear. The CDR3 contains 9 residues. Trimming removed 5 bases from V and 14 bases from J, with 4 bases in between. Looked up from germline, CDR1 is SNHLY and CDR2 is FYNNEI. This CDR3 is CASSPTLHF. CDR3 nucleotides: TGTGCCAGCAGTCCTACCCTCCACTTT.

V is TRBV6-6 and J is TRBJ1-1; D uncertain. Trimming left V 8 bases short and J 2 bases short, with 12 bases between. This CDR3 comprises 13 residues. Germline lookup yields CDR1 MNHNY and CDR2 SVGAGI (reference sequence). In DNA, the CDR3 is TGTGCCAGCCATGAGTTGAGTAACACTGAAGCTTTCTTT. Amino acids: CASHELSNTEAFF.

Here the CDR3 DNA reads TGTGCCTGGGACAGGGCCCCGAACACTGAAGCTTTCTTT. Its translation is CAWDRAPNTEAFF. The J gene is TRBJ1-1, the V gene TRBV30, with TRBD1 matching over 7 bases. Germline V gene lookup returns CDR1 GTSNPN and CDR2 SVGIG (reference sequence). The CDR3 loop spans 13 amino acids. Unmatched junction bases numbered 4, after V lost 5 bases and J lost 1 base.

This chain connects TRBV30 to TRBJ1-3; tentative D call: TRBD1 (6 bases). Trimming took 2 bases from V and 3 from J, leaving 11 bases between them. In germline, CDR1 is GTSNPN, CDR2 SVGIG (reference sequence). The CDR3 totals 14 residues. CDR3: CAWSNRAVGNTIYF. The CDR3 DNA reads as TGTGCCTGGAGTAACAGGGCGGTTGGAAACACCATATATTTT.

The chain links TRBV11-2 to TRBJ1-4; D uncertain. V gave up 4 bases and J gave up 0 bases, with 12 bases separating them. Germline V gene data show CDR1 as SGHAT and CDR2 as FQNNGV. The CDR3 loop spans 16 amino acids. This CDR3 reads CASSYDMATTNEKLFF. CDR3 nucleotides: TGTGCCAGCAGCTACGATATGGCCACAACTAATGAAAAACTGTTTTTT.

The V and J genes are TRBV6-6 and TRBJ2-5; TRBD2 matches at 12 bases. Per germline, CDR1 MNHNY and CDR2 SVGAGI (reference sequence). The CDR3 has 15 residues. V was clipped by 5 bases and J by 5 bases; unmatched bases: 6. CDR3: CASSTLAGGLETQYF. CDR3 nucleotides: TGTGCCAGCAGTACCCTAGCGGGGGGGTTGGAGACCCAGTACTTC.

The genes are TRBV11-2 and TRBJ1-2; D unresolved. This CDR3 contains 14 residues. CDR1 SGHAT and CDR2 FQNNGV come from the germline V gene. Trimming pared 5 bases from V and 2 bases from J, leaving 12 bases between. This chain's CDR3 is CASSSGSANYGYTF. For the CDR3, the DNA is TGTGCCAGCAGCAGCGGGTCGGCAAACTATGGCTACACCTTC.

CDR3 residues: CSVQGSYEQYF. CDR3 sequence (DNA): TGCAGCGTCCAGGGCTCCTACGAGCAGTACTTC. The rearrangement joins TRBV29-1 to TRBJ2-7, with D tentatively TRBD1 (5 bases). Germline V gene sequence: CDR1 SQVTM, CDR2 ANQGSEA. The V and J ends lost 6 bases and 0 bases respectively, with 6 bases between them. This CDR3 has 11 residues.

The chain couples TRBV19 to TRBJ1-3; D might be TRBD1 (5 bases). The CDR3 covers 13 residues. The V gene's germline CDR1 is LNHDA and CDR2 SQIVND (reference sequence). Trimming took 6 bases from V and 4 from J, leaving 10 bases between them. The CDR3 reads CASRTAGGNTIYF. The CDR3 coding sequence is TGTGCCAGTAGGACGGCAGGGGGAAACACCATATATTTT. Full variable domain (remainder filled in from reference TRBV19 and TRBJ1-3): DGGITQSPKYLFRKEGQNVTLSCEQNLNHDAMYWYRQDPGQGLRLIYYSQIVNDFQKGDIAEGYSVSREKKESFPLTVTSAQKNPTAFYLCASRTAGGNTIYFGEGSWLTVV.

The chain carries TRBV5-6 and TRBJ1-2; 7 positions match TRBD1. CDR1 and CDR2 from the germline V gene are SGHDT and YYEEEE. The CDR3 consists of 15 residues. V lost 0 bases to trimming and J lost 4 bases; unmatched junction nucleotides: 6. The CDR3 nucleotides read TGTGCCAGCAGCTTGGACAGGGGCCCAGTCTATGGCTACACCTTC. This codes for CASSLDRGPVYGYTF.

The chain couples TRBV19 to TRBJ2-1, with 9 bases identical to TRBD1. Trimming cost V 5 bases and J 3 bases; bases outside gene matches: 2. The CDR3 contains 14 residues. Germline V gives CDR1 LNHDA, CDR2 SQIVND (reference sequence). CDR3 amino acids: CASSRQGGYNEQFF. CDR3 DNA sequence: TGTGCCAGTAGTCGACAGGGGGGCTACAATGAGCAGTTCTTC.

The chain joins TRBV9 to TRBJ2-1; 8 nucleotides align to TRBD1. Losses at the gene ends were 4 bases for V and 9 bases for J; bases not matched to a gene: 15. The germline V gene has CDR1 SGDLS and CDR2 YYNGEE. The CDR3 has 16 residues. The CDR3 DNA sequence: TGTGCCAGCAGCAGCCCCGGGACAGGCAGCTGGAGTGAGCAGTTCTTC. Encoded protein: CASSSPGTGSWSEQFF.

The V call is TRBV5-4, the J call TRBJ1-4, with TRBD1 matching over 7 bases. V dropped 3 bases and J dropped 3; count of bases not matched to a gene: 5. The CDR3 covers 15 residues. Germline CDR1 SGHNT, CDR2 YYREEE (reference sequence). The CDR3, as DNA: TGTGCCAGCAGCTCCGGGACAGCCGCTAATGAAAAACTGTTTTTT. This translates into CASSSGTAANEKLFF.

The CDR3 protein is CASSLDRGLKLFF. In nucleotides, the CDR3 is TGTGCCAGTAGCCTCGACAGGGGGCTAAAACTGTTTTTT. This chain uses TRBV19 with TRBJ1-4; TRBD1 matches 10 bases. Per germline, CDR1 LNHDA and CDR2 SQIVND (reference sequence). V lost 6 bases to trimming and J lost 10 bases; unmatched junction nucleotides: 5. This CDR3 contains 13 residues.

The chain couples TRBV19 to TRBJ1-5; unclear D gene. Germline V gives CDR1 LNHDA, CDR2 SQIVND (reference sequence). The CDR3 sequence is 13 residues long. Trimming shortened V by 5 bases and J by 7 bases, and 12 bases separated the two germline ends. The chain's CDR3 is CASSLEGGQPQHF. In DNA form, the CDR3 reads TGTGCCAGTAGTCTCGAGGGTGGGCAGCCCCAGCATTTT.

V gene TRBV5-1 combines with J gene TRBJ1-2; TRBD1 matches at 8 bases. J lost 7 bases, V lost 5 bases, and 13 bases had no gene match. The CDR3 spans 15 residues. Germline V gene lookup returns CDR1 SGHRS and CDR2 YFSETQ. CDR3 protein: CASSYNLDRVAGYTF. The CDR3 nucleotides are TGCGCCAGCAGTTACAACCTGGACAGGGTTGCTGGCTACACCTTC.

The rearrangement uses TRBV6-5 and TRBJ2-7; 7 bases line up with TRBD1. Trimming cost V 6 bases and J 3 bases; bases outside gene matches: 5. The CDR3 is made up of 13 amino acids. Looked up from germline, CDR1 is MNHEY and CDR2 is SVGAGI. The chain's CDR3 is CASSRDSYYEQYF. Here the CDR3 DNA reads TGTGCCAGCAGCCGGGACAGTTACTACGAGCAGTACTTC.

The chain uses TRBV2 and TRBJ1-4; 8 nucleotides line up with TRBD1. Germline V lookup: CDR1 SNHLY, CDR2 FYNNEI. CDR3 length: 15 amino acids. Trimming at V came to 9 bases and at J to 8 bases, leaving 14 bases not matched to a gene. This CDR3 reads CARQGAQGAREKLFF. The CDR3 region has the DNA TGTGCCAGGCAAGGGGCCCAGGGGGCGCGGGAAAAACTGTTTTTT.

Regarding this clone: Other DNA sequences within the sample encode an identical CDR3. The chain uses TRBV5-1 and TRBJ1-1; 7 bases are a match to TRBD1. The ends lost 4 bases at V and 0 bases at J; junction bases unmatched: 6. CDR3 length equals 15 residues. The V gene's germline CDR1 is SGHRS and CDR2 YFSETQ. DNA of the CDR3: TGCGCCAGCAGCCCAGGGGACAGATTGAACACTGAAGCTTTCTTT. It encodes CASSPGDRLNTEAFF.

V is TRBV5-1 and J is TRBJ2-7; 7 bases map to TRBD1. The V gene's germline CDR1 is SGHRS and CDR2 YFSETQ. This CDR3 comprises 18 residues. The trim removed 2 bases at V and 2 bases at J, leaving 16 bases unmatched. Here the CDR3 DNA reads TGCGCCAGCAGCTTACTTCGGCCGACAGGGATTGATCCCTACGAGCAGTACTTC. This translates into CASSLLRPTGIDPYEQYF.

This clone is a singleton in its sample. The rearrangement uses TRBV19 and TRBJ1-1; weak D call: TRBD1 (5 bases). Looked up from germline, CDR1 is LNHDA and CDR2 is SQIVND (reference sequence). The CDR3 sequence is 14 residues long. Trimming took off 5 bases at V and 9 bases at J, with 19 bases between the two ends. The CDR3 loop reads CASSAPERGNQAFF. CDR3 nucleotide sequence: TGTGCCAGTAGTGCCCCCGAGCGGGGCAACCAAGCTTTCTTT.

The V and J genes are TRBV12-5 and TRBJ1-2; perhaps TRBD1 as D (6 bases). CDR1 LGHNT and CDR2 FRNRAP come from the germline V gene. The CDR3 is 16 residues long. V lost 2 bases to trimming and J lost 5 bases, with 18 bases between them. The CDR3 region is CASGLRVGGRFYGYTF. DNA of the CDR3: TGTGCTAGTGGTTTGCGTGTGGGGGGGCGCTTTTATGGCTACACCTTC.

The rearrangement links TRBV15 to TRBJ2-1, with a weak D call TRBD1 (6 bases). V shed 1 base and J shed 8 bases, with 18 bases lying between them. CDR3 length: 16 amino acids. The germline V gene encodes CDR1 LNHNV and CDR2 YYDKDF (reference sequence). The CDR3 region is CATSRAKNQGLDEQFF. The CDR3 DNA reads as TGTGCCACCAGCAGAGCCAAAAATCAGGGGTTAGATGAGCAGTTCTTC.

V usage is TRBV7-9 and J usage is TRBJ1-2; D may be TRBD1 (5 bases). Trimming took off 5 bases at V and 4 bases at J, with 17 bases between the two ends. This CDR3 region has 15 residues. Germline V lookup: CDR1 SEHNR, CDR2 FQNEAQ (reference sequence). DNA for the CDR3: TGTGCCAGCAGCCCACCGACAGTCGTTATCTATGGCTACACCTTC. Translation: CASSPPTVVIYGYTF.

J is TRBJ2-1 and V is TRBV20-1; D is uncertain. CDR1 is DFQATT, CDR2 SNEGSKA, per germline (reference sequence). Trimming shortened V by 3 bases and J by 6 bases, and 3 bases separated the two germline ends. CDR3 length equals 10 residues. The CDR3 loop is CSASRNEQFF. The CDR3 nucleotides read TGCAGTGCTAGCCGCAATGAGCAGTTCTTC.